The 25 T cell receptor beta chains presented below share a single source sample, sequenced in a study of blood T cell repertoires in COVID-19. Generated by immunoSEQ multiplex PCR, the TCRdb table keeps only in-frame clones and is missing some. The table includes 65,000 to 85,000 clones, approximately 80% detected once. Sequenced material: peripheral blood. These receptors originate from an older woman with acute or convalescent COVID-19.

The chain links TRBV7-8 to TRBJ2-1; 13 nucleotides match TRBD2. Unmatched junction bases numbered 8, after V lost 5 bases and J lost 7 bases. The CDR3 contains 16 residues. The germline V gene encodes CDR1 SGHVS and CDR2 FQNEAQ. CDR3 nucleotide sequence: TGTGCCAGCAGCGCATACGGACTAGCGGGGGATAATGAGCAGTTCTTC. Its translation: CASSAYGLAGDNEQFF.

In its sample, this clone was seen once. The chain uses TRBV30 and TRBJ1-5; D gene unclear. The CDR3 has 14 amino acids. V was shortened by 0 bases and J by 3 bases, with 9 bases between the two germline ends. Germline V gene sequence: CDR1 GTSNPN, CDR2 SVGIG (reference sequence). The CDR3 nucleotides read TGTGCCTGGAGTGTACCAGGCAACAATCAGCCCCAGCATTTT. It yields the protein CAWSVPGNNQPQHF.

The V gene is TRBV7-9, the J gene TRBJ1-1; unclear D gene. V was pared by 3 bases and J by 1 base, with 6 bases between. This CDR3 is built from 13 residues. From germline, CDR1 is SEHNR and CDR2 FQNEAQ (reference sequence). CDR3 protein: CASSFSGNTEAFF. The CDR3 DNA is TGTGCCAGCAGCTTTTCGGGGAACACTGAAGCTTTCTTT.

CDR3 amino acids: CASSETGQPQHF. The CDR3 nucleotides are TGCGCCAGCAGTGAGACAGGGCAGCCCCAGCATTTT. V usage is TRBV10-2 and J usage is TRBJ1-5; D may be TRBD1 (6 bases). Trimming took off 2 bases at V and 7 bases at J, with 6 bases between the two ends. Germline CDR1 WSHSY, CDR2 SAAADI. This CDR3 contains 12 residues.

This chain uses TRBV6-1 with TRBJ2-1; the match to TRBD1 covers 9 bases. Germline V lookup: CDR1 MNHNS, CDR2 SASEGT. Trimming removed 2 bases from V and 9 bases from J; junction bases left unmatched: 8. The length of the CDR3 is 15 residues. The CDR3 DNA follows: TGTGCCAGCAGTGAAAGCGGGACAGGGTTGCCTGAGCAGTTCTTC. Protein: CASSESGTGLPEQFF.

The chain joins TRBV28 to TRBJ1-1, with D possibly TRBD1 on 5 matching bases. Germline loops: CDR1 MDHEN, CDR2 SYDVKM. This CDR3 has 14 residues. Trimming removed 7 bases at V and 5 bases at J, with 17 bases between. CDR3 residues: CASNSWEGWTEAFF. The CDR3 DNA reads TGTGCCAGCAACTCATGGGAGGGGTGGACTGAAGCTTTCTTT.

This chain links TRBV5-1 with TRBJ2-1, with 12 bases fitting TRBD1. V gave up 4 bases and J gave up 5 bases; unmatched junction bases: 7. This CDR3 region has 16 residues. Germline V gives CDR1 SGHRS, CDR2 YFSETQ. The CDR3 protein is CASSLTGTGGHNEQFF. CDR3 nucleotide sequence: TGCGCCAGCAGCCTCACCGGGACAGGGGGCCACAATGAGCAGTTCTTC. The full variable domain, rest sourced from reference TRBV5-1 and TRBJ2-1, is KAGVTQTPRYLIKTRGQQVTLSCSPISGHRSVSWYQQTPGQGLQFLFEYFSETQRNKGNFPGRFSGRQFSNSRSEMNVSTLELGDSALYLCASSLTGTGGHNEQFFGPGTRLTVL.

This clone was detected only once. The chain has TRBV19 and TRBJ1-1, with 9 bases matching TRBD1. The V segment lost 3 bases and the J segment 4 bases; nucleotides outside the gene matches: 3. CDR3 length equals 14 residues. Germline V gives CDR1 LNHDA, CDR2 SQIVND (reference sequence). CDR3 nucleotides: TGTGCCAGTAGTATTGGACAGGGGAGCACTGAAGCTTTCTTT. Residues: CASSIGQGSTEAFF. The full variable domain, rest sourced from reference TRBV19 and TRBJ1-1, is DGGITQSPKYLFRKEGQNVTLSCEQNLNHDAMYWYRQDPGQGLRLIYYSQIVNDFQKGDIAEGYSVSREKKESFPLTVTSAQKNPTAFYLCASSIGQGSTEAFFGQGTRLTVV.

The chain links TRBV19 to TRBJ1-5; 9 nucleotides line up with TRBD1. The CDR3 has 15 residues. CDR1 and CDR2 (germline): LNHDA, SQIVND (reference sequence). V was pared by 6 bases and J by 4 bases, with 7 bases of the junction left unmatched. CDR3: CASSLRTGENQPQHF. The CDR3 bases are TGTGCCAGTAGCCTGAGGACAGGGGAAAATCAGCCCCAGCATTTT. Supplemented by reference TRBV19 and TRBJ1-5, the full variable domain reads DGGITQSPKYLFRKEGQNVTLSCEQNLNHDAMYWYRQDPGQGLRLIYYSQIVNDFQKGDIAEGYSVSREKKESFPLTVTSAQKNPTAFYLCASSLRTGENQPQHFGDGTRLSIL.

CDR3 nucleotide sequence: TGTGCCAGCAGATACGACAGGGACGGCTACACCTTC. Protein sequence: CASRYDRDGYTF. The chain employs TRBV6-6 and TRBJ1-2; TRBD1 matches 7 bases. CDR3 length: 12 residues. The germline V gene encodes CDR1 MNHNY and CDR2 SVGAGI (reference sequence). V was pared by 6 bases and J by 8 bases, with 6 bases of the junction left unmatched.

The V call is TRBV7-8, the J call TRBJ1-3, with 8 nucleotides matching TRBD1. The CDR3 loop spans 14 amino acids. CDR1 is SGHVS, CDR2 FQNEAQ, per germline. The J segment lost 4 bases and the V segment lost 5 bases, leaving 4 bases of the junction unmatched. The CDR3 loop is CASSKQGGGNTIYF. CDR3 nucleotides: TGTGCCAGCAGCAAACAGGGGGGCGGAAACACCATATATTTT.

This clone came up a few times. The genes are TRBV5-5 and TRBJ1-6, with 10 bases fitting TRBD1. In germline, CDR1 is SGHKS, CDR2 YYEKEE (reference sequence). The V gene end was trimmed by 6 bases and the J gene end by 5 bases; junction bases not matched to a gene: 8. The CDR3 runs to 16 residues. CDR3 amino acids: CASTFRQGANNSPLHF. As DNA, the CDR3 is TGTGCCAGCACCTTTCGACAGGGGGCGAATAATTCACCCCTCCACTTT.

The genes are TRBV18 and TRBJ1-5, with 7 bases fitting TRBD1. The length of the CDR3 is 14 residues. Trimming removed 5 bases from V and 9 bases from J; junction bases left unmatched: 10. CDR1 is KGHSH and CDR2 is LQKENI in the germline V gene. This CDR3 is CASSIDRAESPQHF. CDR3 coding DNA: TGTGCCAGCTCAATAGACAGGGCCGAATCGCCCCAGCATTTT.

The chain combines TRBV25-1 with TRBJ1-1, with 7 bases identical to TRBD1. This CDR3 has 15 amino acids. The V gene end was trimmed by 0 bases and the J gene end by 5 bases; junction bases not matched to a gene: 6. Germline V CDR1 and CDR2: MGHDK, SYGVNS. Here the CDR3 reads CASSEYGGRGTEAFF. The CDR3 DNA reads TGTGCCAGCAGTGAATATGGCGGCAGGGGGACTGAAGCTTTCTTT.

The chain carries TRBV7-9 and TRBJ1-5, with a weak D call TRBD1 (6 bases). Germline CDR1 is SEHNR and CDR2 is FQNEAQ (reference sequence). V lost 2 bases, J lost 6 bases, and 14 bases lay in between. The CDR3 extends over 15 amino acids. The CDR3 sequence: CASSLSGGEGQPQHF. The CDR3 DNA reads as TGTGCCAGCAGCTTAAGTGGGGGCGAGGGTCAGCCCCAGCATTTT.

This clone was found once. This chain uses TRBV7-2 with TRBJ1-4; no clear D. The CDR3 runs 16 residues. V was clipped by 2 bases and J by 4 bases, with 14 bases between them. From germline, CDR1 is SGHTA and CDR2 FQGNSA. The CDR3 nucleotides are TGTGCCAGCAGCTTAACCCGAGGGCCGCGTAATGAAAAACTGTTTTTT. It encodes CASSLTRGPRNEKLFF.

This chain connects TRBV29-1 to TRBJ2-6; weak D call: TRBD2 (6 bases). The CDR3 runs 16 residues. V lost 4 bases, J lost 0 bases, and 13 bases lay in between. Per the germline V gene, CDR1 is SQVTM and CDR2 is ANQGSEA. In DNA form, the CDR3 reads TGCAGCGTTGGGCTAGCGCCCCACTCTGGGGCCAACGTCCTGACTTTC. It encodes CSVGLAPHSGANVLTF.

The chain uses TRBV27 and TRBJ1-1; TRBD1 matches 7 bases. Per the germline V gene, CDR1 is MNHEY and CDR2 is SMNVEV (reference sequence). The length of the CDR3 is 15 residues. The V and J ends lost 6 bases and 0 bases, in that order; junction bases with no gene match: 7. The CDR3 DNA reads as TGTGCCAGCAGACTGACAGGGTCCATGAACACTGAAGCTTTCTTT. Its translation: CASRLTGSMNTEAFF.

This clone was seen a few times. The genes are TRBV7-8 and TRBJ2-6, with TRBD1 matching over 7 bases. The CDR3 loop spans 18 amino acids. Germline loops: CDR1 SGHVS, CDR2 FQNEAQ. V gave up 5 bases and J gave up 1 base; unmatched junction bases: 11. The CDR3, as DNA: TGTGCCAGCAGCAATGACCGGGACAGAGTTTCTGGGGCCAACGTCCTGACTTTC. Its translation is CASSNDRDRVSGANVLTF.

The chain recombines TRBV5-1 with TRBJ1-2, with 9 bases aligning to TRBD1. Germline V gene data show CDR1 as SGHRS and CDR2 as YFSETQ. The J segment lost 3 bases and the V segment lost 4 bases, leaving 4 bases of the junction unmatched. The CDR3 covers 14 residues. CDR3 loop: CASSPGQGHYGYTF. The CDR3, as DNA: TGCGCCAGCAGCCCGGGACAGGGACACTATGGCTACACCTTC.

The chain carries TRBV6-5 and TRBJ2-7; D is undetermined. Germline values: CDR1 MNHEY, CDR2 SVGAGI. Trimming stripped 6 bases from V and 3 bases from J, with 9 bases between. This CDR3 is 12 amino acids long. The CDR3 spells CASSSRNYEQYF. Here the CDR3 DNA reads TGTGCCAGCAGCTCGCGGAACTACGAGCAGTACTTC.

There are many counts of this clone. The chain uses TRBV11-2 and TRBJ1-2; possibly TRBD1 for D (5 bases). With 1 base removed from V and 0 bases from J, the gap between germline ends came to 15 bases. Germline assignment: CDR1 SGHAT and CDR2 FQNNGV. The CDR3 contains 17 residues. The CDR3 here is CASSLGTFLLSNYGYTF. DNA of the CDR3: TGTGCCAGCAGCTTAGGGACATTTTTACTTTCTAACTATGGCTACACCTTC.

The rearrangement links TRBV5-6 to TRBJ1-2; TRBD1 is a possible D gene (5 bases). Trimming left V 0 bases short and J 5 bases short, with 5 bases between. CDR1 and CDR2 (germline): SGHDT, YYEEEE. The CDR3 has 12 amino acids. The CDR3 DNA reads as TGTGCCAGCAGCTTGGAGGGGTATGGCTACACCTTC. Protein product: CASSLEGYGYTF.

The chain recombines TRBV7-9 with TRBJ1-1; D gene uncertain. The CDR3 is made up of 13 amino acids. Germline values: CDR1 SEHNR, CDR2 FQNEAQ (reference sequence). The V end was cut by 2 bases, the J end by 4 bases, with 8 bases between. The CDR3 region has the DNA TGTGCCAGCAGCTTACTTGAGGGCACTGAAGCTTTCTTT. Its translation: CASSLLEGTEAFF.

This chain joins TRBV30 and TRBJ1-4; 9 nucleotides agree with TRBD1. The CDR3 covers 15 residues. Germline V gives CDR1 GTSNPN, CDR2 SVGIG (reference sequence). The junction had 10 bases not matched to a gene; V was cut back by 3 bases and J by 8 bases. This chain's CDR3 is CAWRGQGSLKEKLFF. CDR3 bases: TGTGCCTGGAGGGGACAGGGATCATTAAAAGAAAAACTGTTTTTT.